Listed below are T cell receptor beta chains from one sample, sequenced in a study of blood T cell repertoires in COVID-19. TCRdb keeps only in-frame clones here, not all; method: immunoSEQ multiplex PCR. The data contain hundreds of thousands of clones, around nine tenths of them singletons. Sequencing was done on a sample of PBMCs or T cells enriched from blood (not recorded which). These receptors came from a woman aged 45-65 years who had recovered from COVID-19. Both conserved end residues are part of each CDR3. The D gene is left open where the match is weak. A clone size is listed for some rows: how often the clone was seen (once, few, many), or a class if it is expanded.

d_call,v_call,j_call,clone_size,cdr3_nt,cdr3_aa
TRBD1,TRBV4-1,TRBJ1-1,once,TGCGCCAGCAGCCCAGGGGGATGGGGGAACACTGAAGCTTTCTTT,CASSPGGWGNTEAFF
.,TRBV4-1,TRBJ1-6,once,TGCGCCAGCAGCCACCCAGTCTATAATTCACCCCTCCACTTT,CASSHPVYNSPLHF
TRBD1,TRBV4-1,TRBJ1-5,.,TGCGCCAGCAGCCAAGGATGGGGACAGGACAATCAGCCCCAGCATTTT,CASSQGWGQDNQPQHF
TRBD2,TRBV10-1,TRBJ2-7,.,TGCGCCAGCAGCCAACTAGCGGGAATCCTCTCCTACGAGCAGTACTTC,CASSQLAGILSYEQYF
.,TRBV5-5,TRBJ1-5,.,TGTGCCAGCAGCTTGTCCCCGACAGTTAATCAGCCCCAGCATTTT,CASSLSPTVNQPQHF
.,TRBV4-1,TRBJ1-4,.,TGCGCCAGCAGCCACCTAGAGAGGACAACTCAACTAAATGAAAAACTGTTTTTT,CASSHLERTTQLNEKLFF
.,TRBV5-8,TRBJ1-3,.,TGTGCCAGCAGCCCACTCGGGGGAAACACCATATATTTT,CASSPLGGNTIYF
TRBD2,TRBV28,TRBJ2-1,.,TGTGCCAGCAGTTTATATAGCGGGAGGGCCTACAATGAGCAGTTCTTC,CASSLYSGRAYNEQFF
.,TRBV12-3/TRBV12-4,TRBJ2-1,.,TGTGCCAGCAGTCCTTCTGGAGTTGAGCAGTTCTTC,CASSPSGVEQFF
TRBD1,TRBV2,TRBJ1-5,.,TGTGCCAGCAGTGGGGGACAGGGCGGCAATCAGCCCCAGCATTTT,CASSGGQGGNQPQHF
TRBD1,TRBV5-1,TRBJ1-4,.,TGCGCCAGCAGCTTGTCCGGGACAGCGAAAGAAAAACTGTTTTTT,CASSLSGTAKEKLFF
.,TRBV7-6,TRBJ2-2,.,TGTGCCAGCAGCCCCATAGCGAACACCGGGGAGCTGTTTTTT,CASSPIANTGELFF
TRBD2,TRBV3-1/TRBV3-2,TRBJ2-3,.,TGTGCCAGCAGCCAACAGAGGACTAGCGGGAGGTATACGCAGTATTTT,CASSQQRTSGRYTQYF
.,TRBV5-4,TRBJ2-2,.,TGTGCCAGCAGCGCCTACCGTGGCAGGGCACCCGGGGAGCTGTTTTTT,CASSAYRGRAPGELFF
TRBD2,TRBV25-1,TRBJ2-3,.,TGTGCCAGCGAGACGGCGGGAGTGGGGTATACGCAGTATTTT,CASETAGVGYTQYF
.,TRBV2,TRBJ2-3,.,TGTGCCAGCAGCCTGGCCAGCGGGACAGATACGCAGTATTTT,CASSLASGTDTQYF
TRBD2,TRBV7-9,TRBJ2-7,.,TGTGCCAGCAGCTCGTCGGGACTAGCCTACGAGCAGTACTTC,CASSSSGLAYEQYF
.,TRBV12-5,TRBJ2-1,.,TGTGCTAGTGGTTTGGCCACCCCGGGGGATGAGCAGTTCTTC,CASGLATPGDEQFF
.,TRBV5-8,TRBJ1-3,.,TGTGCCAGCAGCCGGGAACGAGGCACCATATATTTT,CASSRERGTIYF
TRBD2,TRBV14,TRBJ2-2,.,TGTGCCAGCAGCCGGACTAGCGGCTACACCGGGGAGCTGTTTTTT,CASSRTSGYTGELFF
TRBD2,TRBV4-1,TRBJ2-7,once,TGCGCCAGCAGCCAAGTGGAACTAGCGGCCTTCGAGGGCGAGCAGTACTTC,CASSQVELAAFEGEQYF
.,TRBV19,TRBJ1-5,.,TGTGCCAGTAGTATCGGGGATAGCAATCAGCCCCAGCATTTT,CASSIGDSNQPQHF
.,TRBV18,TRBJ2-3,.,TGTGCCAGCTCACCTATACTACAGGGTCGCACAGATACGCAGTATTTT,CASSPILQGRTDTQYF
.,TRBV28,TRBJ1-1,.,TGTGCCAGCAGTTTATGGAGAGGGACTGAAGCTTTCTTT,CASSLWRGTEAFF
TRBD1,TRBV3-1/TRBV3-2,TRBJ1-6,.,TGTGCCAGCAGCGCGGGACAGGGGGATTCACCCCTCCACTTT,CASSAGQGDSPLHF
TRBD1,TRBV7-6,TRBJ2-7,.,TGTGCCAGCAGCTTAGCTACAGGGGTTGCCTACGAGCAGTACTTC,CASSLATGVAYEQYF
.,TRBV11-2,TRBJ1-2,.,TGTGCCAGCAGCTTAGCAGGCATCTATGGCTACACCTTC,CASSLAGIYGYTF
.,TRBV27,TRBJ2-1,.,TGTGCCAGCAGAACAGGGAGTTGGGAATACAATGAGCAGTTCTTC,CASRTGSWEYNEQFF
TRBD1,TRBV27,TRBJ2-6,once,TGTGCCAGCAGTTCCCCCAGGGGGAAATTCTCTGGGGCCAACGTCCTGACTTTC,CASSSPRGKFSGANVLTF
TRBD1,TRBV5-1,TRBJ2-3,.,TGCGCCAGCAGCTCAGGACAGGGTAGAAGCACAGATACGCAGTATTTT,CASSSGQGRSTDTQYF
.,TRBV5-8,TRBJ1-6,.,TGTGCCAGCAGCCGCCGGGGATCCGGACTCCTCCACTTT,CASSRRGSGLLHF
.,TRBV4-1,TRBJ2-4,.,TGCGCCAGCAGCGACCTTCGTTCGGGAAACATTCAGTACTTC,CASSDLRSGNIQYF
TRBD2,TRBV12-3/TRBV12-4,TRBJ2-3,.,TGTGCCAGCAAGAGCGGGAGGCTATATACGCAGTATTTT,CASKSGRLYTQYF
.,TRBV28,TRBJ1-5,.,TGTGCCAGCAGTCTAGGAGTAGAGAGTCAGCCCCAGCATTTT,CASSLGVESQPQHF
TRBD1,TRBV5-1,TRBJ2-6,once,TGCGCCAGCAGCTCCCGGGACAGGGGACTAGGTGGGGCCAACGTCCTGACTTTC,CASSSRDRGLGGANVLTF
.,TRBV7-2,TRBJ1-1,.,TGTGCCAGCAGCTCTAATCCCCCCACTGAAGCTTTCTTT,CASSSNPPTEAFF
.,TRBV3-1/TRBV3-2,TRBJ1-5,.,TGTGCCAGCAGCCAAGAAGAAGAAGGGTCGGGGAAAAGTCAGCCCCAGCATTTT,CASSQEEEGSGKSQPQHF
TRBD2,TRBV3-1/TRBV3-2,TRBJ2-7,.,TGTGCCAGCAGCCAAGTTCGGACTAGCGGGCCTCACTTGGAGCAGTACTTC,CASSQVRTSGPHLEQYF
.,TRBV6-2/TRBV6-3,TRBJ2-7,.,TGTGCCAGCAGTTTTTTTTCCCCCCCCCGCGAGCAGTACTTC,CASSFFSPPREQYF
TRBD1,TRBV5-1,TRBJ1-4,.,TGCGCCAGCAGCTTATATTCAGGGGGGCTTAATGAAAAACTGTTTTTT,CASSLYSGGLNEKLFF
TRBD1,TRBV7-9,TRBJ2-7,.,TGTGCCAGCAGCCCAAAGGACAGGGGGCTTAACGAGCAGTACTTC,CASSPKDRGLNEQYF
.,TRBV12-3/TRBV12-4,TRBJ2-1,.,TGTGCCAGCAGCCGACTAGGACGTCAGTTCTTC,CASSRLGRQFF
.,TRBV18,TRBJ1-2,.,TGTGCCAGCTCACCACCGGGCGTGGTCGATGGCTACACCTTC,CASSPPGVVDGYTF
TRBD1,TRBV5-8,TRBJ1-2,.,TGTGCCAGCAGCTTGGCCTTTGGGACAGGGGGCGCCGGGGCCTATGGCTACACCTTC,CASSLAFGTGGAGAYGYTF
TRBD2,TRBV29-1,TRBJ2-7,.,TGCAGCGTTGAACTAGCGGGAGAGTACATTAGGCGTCACGAGCAGTACTTC,CSVELAGEYIRRHEQYF
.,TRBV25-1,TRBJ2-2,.,TGTGCCAGCAGTTCGACAGGATCGAACACCGGGGAGCTGTTTTTT,CASSSTGSNTGELFF
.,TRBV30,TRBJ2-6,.,TGTGCCTGGTCTAAATCCCATGCTGGGGCCAACGTCCTGACTTTC,CAWSKSHAGANVLTF
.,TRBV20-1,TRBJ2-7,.,TGCAGTGGACAAACCGGATACGAGCAGTACTTC,CSGQTGYEQYF
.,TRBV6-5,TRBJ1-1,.,TGTGCCAGCAGTTACAAACACCAGAACACTGAAGCTTTCTTT,CASSYKHQNTEAFF
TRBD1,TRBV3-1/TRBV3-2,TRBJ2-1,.,TGTGCCAGCAGTCAGGACAGGACAAATGAGCAGTTCTTC,CASSQDRTNEQFF
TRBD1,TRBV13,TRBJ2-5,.,TGTGCCAGCAGCTCCGGGACAGGGAGTGGAGAGACCCAGTACTTC,CASSSGTGSGETQYF
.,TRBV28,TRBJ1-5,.,TGTGCCAGCAGTTATGATCTAGTTGAGGGTCAGCCCCAGCATTTT,CASSYDLVEGQPQHF
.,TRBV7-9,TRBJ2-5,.,TGTGCCGGACTACACCAAGAGACCCAGTACTTC,CAGLHQETQYF